This TCR beta chain is drawn from a study of T cells in women clearing cervical HPV infection (dated by TCRdb to the late 2010s). At the level of the whole study: The cases were 20 to 30 women with histologically confirmed HPV16-related CIN3 or worse, and 2 of those women had invasive cancers. The parent cohort enrolled about 9,700 women aged 18 or older in Guanacaste, Costa Rica, in about 1993 to 1995 and followed the women for 6 to 7 years. Nested within Costa Rica's Guanacaste HPV Natural History Study, an exploratory proof-of-principle case-control study compared TCR repertoires across cervical HPV16 outcomes. Quality controls consisted of five blinded duplicates per group, for a total of roughly 60 samples made up of some 50 participants and around ten replicates. Blood from cases was collected at the visit where the lesion was first found, while blood from controls was collected once the infection could no longer be detected. Since HLA typing was available for only a few women, HLA type could not be ruled out as a confounder. For cases, a median interval of approximately 150 days, with an interquartile range of 90 to 200 days, was observed between lesion detection and blood sampling. Cases had a median age of about 34 years and controls had a median age of approximately 40, with no significant differences in baseline characteristics. Cases and controls were matched on age within five years and on year of sample collection. The approximately 23 controls were women who cleared a single incident HPV16 infection within 12 months without developing precancer or cancer.

The CDR3 spans 15 residues, from the cysteine through the phenylalanine. The CDR3 was read in part: 36 bases, with the frame set at base 1. The germline V gene encodes CDR1 LNHDA and CDR2 SQIVND (reference sequence). Here V drops 4 bases and J drops 0 bases, and the junction holds 2 bases not matched to any gene. TCR beta CDR3 regions were amplified by multiplex PCR using the immunoSEQ assay from an average of 1200 ng genomic DNA per sample. Primer bias was corrected in the assay by using a complete synthetic TCR repertoire to establish an amplification baseline. The amplicons were sequenced on the Illumina platform. In the source study's methods: Sequences were error-corrected by clustering with frequency ratios and a modified nearest-neighbor algorithm, then analyzed in the immunoSEQ Analyzer with IMGT gene definitions. At each rarefaction depth, TCR richness and evenness were averaged across 20 rarefaction repeats, and samples with fewer sequences than that depth were excluded. Wilcoxon rank sum tests with FDR correction were used to compare V, D and J gene relative abundances between the groups. Blinded duplicates gave an intraclass correlation of about 96% for TCR richness and an average of roughly 76% across over 55 gene segments. Imported from immuneACCESS, the table was reduced by TCRdb to in-frame sequences with V and J called. These copies leave out some clones; in studies compared against another copy, an unresolved V gene accounts for under half, and the cause of the remainder is not known. That table is the source of V, J and clone size, and D and trimming were worked out from the DNA. The sample's records list some 40,000 clones. The ten largest clones add up to around 4.7% of the sample.

Every participant had a single incident cervical HPV16 infection, and women with prevalent HPV16 infections were excluded. Cervical HPV DNA was detected with MY09/MY11 PCR, and genotyping was done by dot-blot hybridization. Roughly 15 mL of heparinized blood was centrifuged, after which the buffy coat was aliquoted, frozen at -30 degrees C, and then stored at -80 degrees C. QIAGEN kits were used to extract genomic DNA from the buffy coat specimens. As to this clone: The clone's antigen remains unknown. The CDR3 is cut off 3 residues early in the read; its end comes from the germline J gene.

The investigation overall reported the following: TRBV6-7 relative abundance was lower in cases than in controls (around 0.11% versus 0.15%; Bonferroni P = 0.0008). T-cell numbers per sample were unknown, so richness differences could reflect varying T-cell content rather than repertoire biology. TCR repertoire richness was significantly higher in CIN3+ cases than in controls across sequencing depths, while evenness did not differ. The cross-sectional design could not show whether associations preceded infection or resulted from it; effector/memory subsets and HPV-specific T cells were not isolated. Cases were distinguished from controls with an estimated AUC of about 0.8 by random forest classifiers combining richness and V gene abundances.

The rearrangement joined TRBV19 to TRBJ1-3; 8 central nucleotides agree with TRBD1. Source material: blood buffy coat. This clonotype was sampled from a woman aged 18 to 75 with a cervical HPV16 infection that either progressed to CIN3+ or cleared (not recorded which). The sequenced CDR3 bases are TGTGCCAGTAGTAAAACAGGGGGCTCTGGAAACACC. It translates to CASSKTGGSGNT. From start to end, the CDR3 is CASSKTGGSGNTIYF.